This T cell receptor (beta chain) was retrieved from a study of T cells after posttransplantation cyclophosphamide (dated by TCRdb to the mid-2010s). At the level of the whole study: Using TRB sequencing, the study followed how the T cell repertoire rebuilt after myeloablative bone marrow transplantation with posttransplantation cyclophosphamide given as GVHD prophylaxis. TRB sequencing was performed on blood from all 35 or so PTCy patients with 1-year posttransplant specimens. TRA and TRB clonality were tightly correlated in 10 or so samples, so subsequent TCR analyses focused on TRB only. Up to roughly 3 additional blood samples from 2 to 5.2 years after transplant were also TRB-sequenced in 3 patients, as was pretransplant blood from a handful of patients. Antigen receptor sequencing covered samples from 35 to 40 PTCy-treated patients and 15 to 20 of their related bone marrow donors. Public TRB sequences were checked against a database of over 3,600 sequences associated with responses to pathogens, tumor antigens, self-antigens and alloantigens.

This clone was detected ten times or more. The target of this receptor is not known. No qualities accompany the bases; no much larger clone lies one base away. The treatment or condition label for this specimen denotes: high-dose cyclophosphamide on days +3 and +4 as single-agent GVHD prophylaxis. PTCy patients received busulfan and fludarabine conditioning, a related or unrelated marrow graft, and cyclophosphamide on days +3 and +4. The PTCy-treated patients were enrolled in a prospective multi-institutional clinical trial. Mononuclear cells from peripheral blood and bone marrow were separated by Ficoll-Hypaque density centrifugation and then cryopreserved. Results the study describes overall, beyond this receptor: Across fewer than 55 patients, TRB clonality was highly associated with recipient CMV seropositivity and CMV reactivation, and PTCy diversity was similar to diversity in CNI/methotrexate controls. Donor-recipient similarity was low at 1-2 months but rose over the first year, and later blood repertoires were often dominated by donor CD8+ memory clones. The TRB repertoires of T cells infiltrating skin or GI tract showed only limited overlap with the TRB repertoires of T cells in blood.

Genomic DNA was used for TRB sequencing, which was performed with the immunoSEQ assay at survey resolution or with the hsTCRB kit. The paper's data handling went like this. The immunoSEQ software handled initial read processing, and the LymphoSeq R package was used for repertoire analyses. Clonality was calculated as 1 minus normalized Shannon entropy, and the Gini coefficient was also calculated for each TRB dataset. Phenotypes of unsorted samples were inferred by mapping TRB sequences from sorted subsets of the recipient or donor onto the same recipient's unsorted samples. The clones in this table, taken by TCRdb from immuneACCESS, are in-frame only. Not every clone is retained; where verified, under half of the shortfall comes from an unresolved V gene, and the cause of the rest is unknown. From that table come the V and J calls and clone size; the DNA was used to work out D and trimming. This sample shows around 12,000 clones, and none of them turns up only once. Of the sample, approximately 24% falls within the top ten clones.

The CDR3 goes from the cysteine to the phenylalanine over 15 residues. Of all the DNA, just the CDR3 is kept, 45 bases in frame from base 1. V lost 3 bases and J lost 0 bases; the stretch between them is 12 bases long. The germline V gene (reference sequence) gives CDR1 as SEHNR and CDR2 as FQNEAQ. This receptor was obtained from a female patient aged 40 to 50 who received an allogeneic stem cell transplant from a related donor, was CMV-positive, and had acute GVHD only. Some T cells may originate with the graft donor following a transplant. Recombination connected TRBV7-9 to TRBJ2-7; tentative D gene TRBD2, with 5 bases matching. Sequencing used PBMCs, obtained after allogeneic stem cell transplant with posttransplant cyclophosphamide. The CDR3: CASSFNSGGSYEQYF. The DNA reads TGTGCCAGCAGCTTTAACTCTGGAGGCTCCTACGAGCAGTACTTC.